This T cell receptor beta chain was sequenced for a study of cytomegalovirus exposure and HLA in healthy donors. There are 12 residues in the CDR3. The germline gives CDR1 MDHEN, CDR2 SYDVKM. After removal of 6 bases from V and 6 bases from J, the junction contained 3 bases not matched to a gene. Use of 60 Vbeta and 13 Jbeta primers characterized the PCR. In the original processing: About 12 million of the 75 million to 95 million unique TCR beta chains counted in a later analysis were shared. Generated by immunoSEQ multiplex PCR, the TCRdb table keeps only in-frame clones and is missing some. The DNA was the basis for D and trimming; V, J and clone size are from that table. Among around 110,000 clones listed, less than 80% were seen once.

The rearrangement joins TRBV28 to TRBJ2-7; TRBD1 agrees at 9 bases. This receptor was taken from a man under 40 in good health and CMV-seronegative. Sequenced: PBMCs. CDR3: CASRTTGGEQYF. In DNA form, the CDR3 reads TGTGCCAGCAGAACGACAGGGGGCGAGCAGTACTTC.